This T cell receptor beta chain was profiled in a study of OX40 agonist ivuxolimab in advanced cancers. Study background: The diagnoses of dose-escalation patients were hepatocellular carcinoma, melanoma, renal cell or head and neck cancer. Three individuals attained partial responses, comprising one hepatocellular carcinoma case and two cutaneous melanoma cases.

Produced via immunoSEQ multiplex PCR; TCRdb's table is partial and in-frame only. The data hold about 62,000 clones, with roughly 88% observed a single time. The sequencing here drew on CD4+ or CD8+ T cells sorted from blood, taken in a trial of the OX40 agonist ivuxolimab. This sequence was found in an adult with an advanced solid tumor such as melanoma, head and neck, liver or kidney cancer.

The CDR3, as DNA: TGTGCCAGCTCATCGGAGACAGGCGCAGATACGCAGTATTTT. Translated, it gives CASSSETGADTQYF. The chain joins TRBV18 to TRBJ2-3; possible D gene TRBD1, 6 bases. Germline CDR1 is KGHSH and CDR2 is LQKENI. The CDR3 spans 14 residues. The V gene lost 5 bases and the J gene lost 4 bases, with 13 bases spanning the gap.